The source of this T cell receptor (beta chain) is a study of CD4 T cells in relation to SARS-CoV-2 and coronaviruses. The wider study: Shared crossreactive spike epitopes were mapped to their HLA restriction. General observations from the study: This crossreactivity analysis covered spike protein alone, no other viral proteins.

The unexposed donors gave CD4+ T cells in about 2010-2019, prior to COVID-19. The cells were cultured for over eight days before CD4+ T cells were isolated. On this clone: The antigen is not known.

Here immunoSEQ multiplex PCR was the method, and the copy in TCRdb shows in-frame clones only, minus some. The repertoire includes some 14,000 clones, about 73% of them detected once, and roughly 18% sits in the top ten. Germline CDR1 reads GTSNPN; CDR2 reads SVGIG (reference sequence). V shed 4 bases and J shed 5 bases, with 14 bases lying between them. The CDR3 is 14 amino acids. The sequenced sample was CD4+ T cells from PBMCs, cultured in vitro. The chain has TRBV30 and TRBJ1-4, with D hard to call. The TCR sequence derives from a human donor in good health. CDR3 protein: CAWTFGGLNEKLFF. The CDR3 DNA is TGTGCCTGGACGTTCGGCGGGTTAAATGAAAAACTGTTTTTT.